This record covers a single T cell receptor beta chain. Its target is not known. 13 Jbeta primers and 60 Vbeta primers were used for the PCR. Assay used: immunoSEQ multiplex PCR; TCRdb lists only in-frame clones, some missing. The profile covers about 120,000 clones, with approximately 80% appearing a single time and under 3% taken by the ten largest. This record comes from a study of cytomegalovirus exposure and HLA in healthy donors. Study-level results: It has been reported that TCR beta sequences accurately predicted the HLA-A and HLA-B alleles of most subjects.

CDR1 and CDR2 (germline): SGHNT, YYREEE (reference sequence). Trimming stripped 4 bases from V and 3 bases from J, with 13 bases between. CDR3 size: 14 residues. Sample: PBMCs. The chain employs TRBV5-4 and TRBJ1-1; no reliable D call. The source is a woman aged 60-75 years in good health and CMV-seropositive. The CDR3 DNA is TGTGCCAGCAGCCTTGAAGTGAGGTACACTGAAGCTTTCTTT. It specifies CASSLEVRYTEAFF.